A single T cell receptor beta chain is shown here with its context. Its antigen remains unidentified. Positive selection with magnetic beads achieved the isolation of CD4+ and CD8+ cells, followed by a flow cytometry check of purity. This sample stems from a study of somatic mutations in cytotoxic T cells in rheumatoid arthritis. Study outcomes and limitations: For patients with rheumatoid arthritis, CD8+ clonality went up with age, while healthy controls showed no such change. Between rheumatoid arthritis patients and age-matched healthy controls, CD8+ T-cell clonality showed no significant difference.

Repertoires were generated with immunoSEQ multiplex PCR, while TCRdb's copy carries only in-frame clones and drops some. The data show some 27,000 clones, roughly four fifths seen once. The clonotype originates from a young woman in good health. The sample consisted of CD8+ T cells sorted from blood.

The CDR3 DNA follows: TGTGCTAGTGGTTCAAATCTTCCGGGACAACGATACGAGCAGTACTTC. Amino acids: CASGSNLPGQRYEQYF. J is TRBJ2-7 and V is TRBV12-5, with D possibly TRBD1 on 6 matching bases. CDR1 and CDR2 (germline): LGHNT, FRNRAP. The CDR3 runs 16 residues. V was cut by 4 bases and J by 4 bases, with 20 bases left in between. Filled out from reference TRBV12-5 and TRBJ2-7, the complete variable domain reads DARVTQTPRHKVTEMGQEVTMRCQPILGHNTVFWYRQTMMQGLELLAYFRNRAPLDDSGMPKDRFSAEMPDATLATLKIQPSEPRDSAVYFCASGSNLPGQRYEQYFGPGTRLTVT.